Each of the 28 T cell receptor beta chains below was sequenced from the same sample in a study of cytomegalovirus exposure and HLA in healthy donors. Sequencing used immunoSEQ multiplex PCR; TCRdb keeps in-frame clones, though not all of them. The profile shows roughly 200,000 clones, around 80% of them singletons. Sequenced material: PBMCs. The receptor set was obtained from a woman in her thirties in good health and CMV-seronegative.

The rearrangement joins TRBV28 to TRBJ2-7; 7 bases match TRBD1. Germline V gene lookup returns CDR1 MDHEN and CDR2 SYDVKM. This CDR3 is built from 15 residues. Germline trimming cut 5 bases from V and 2 bases from J; bases unmatched to any gene: 9. CDR3 loop: CASSITGTATYEQYF. CDR3 in DNA: TGTGCCAGCAGTATCACCGGGACAGCCACCTACGAGCAGTACTTC.

DNA of the CDR3: TGTGCCAGCAGCTTGGGTTACAGGGGGCAAAACAATGAGCAGTTCTTC. It translates to CASSLGYRGQNNEQFF. The chain employs TRBV5-6 and TRBJ2-1; 9 bases match TRBD1. This CDR3 spans 16 amino acids. Trimming removed 0 bases from V and 5 bases from J; junction bases left unmatched: 6. Germline lookup yields CDR1 SGHDT and CDR2 YYEEEE.

This clone was observed once. The chain recombines TRBV6-6 with TRBJ2-1; 8 bases line up with TRBD1. Trimming cost V 5 bases and J 2 bases; bases outside gene matches: 2. The CDR3 totals 14 residues. The germline gives CDR1 MNHNY, CDR2 SVGAGI (reference sequence). The CDR3 DNA is TGTGCCAGCAGTCCGGACAGGGCCTACAATGAGCAGTTCTTC. This sequence encodes CASSPDRAYNEQFF.

The J gene is TRBJ2-7, the V gene TRBV7-2; 8 bases map to TRBD2. The V and J ends lost 1 base and 3 bases, in that order; junction bases with no gene match: 5. This CDR3 comprises 15 residues. CDR1 SGHTA and CDR2 FQGNSA come from the germline V gene. In DNA form, the CDR3 reads TGTGCCAGCAGCTTAGAGGCTAGCGGGCTCTACGAGCAGTACTTC. Protein: CASSLEASGLYEQYF.

J is TRBJ1-2 and V is TRBV5-1; perhaps TRBD1 as D (6 bases). The germline V and J ends were trimmed by 0 bases and 6 bases, with 12 bases remaining between them. The germline gives CDR1 SGHRS, CDR2 YFSETQ. The CDR3 is made up of 14 amino acids. CDR3 loop: CASSLGDTQDGYTF. CDR3 nucleotides: TGCGCCAGCAGCTTGGGGGACACCCAGGATGGCTACACCTTC.

This chain uses TRBV25-1 with TRBJ2-5; 7 bases match TRBD2. V gave up 4 bases and J gave up 4 bases; unmatched junction bases: 9. Germline assignment: CDR1 MGHDK and CDR2 SYGVNS. The CDR3 loop spans 15 amino acids. For the CDR3, the DNA is TGTGCCAGCAGTGCTCTCGGGGGGAGACGAGAGACCCAGTACTTC. This gives the protein CASSALGGRRETQYF. The complete variable domain, with remaining parts taken from reference TRBV25-1 and TRBJ2-5, reads EADIYQTPRYLVIGTGKKITLECSQTMGHDKMYWYQQDPGMELHLIHYSYGVNSTEKGDLSSESTVSRIRTEHFPLTLESARPSHTSQYLCASSALGGRRETQYFGPGTRLLVL.

This clone showed up just once. The chain is built from TRBV15 and TRBJ1-2; a weak D match, TRBD1 (5 bases). V shed 0 bases and J shed 2 bases, with 7 bases lying between them. CDR3 length: 14 residues. Germline V CDR1 and CDR2: LNHNV, YYDKDF (reference sequence). The CDR3 DNA reads TGTGCCACCAGCAGAGATAGGGGCAACTATGGCTACACCTTC. Protein sequence: CATSRDRGNYGYTF. Full variable domain (outside the CDR3, taken from reference TRBV15 and TRBJ1-2): DAMVIQNPRYQVTQFGKPVTLSCSQTLNHNVMYWYQQKSSQAPKLLFHYYDKDFNNEADTPDNFQSRRPNTSFCFLDIRSPGLGDTAMYLCATSRDRGNYGYTFGSGTRLTVV.

The chain employs TRBV27 and TRBJ2-1; 14 positions match TRBD2. CDR3 size: 16 residues. Germline lookup yields CDR1 MNHEY and CDR2 SMNVEV (reference sequence). V lost 6 bases to trimming and J lost 6 bases; unmatched junction nucleotides: 7. In DNA form, the CDR3 reads TGTGCCAGCAGCGATTGGACTAGCGGGAGGTCCAATGAGCAGTTCTTC. Amino acid sequence: CASSDWTSGRSNEQFF.

This clone has a single count. The chain combines TRBV7-9 with TRBJ1-2; TRBD1 agrees at 9 bases. Germline values: CDR1 SEHNR, CDR2 FQNEAQ (reference sequence). V lost 2 bases, J lost 6 bases, and 7 bases stayed unmatched. This CDR3 has 15 amino acids. CDR3 protein: CASSLNRGTGNGYTF. Written as DNA, the CDR3 is TGTGCCAGCAGCTTAAATCGGGGGACAGGGAATGGCTACACCTTC.

The rearrangement joins TRBV4-1 to TRBJ2-5; 11 positions match TRBD2. V lost 1 base, J lost 5 bases, and 9 bases stayed unmatched. The CDR3 sequence is 17 residues long. The germline V gene encodes CDR1 MGHRA and CDR2 YSYEKL. Here the CDR3 DNA reads TGCGCCAGCAGCCAAGGAGGGGGACTAGCGGAGGTTGAGACCCAGTACTTC. This gives the protein CASSQGGGLAEVETQYF.

V usage is TRBV10-1 and J usage is TRBJ2-2; D might be TRBD2 (6 bases). Per germline, CDR1 WNHNN and CDR2 SYGVQD (reference sequence). Trimming stripped 3 bases from V and 7 bases from J, with 12 bases between. This CDR3 spans 14 amino acids. The CDR3 region is CASSDGGYGGELFF. The CDR3 nucleotides read TGCGCCAGCAGTGACGGAGGGTACGGCGGGGAGCTGTTTTTT.

This clone has just one count. This rearrangement joins TRBV15 to TRBJ2-5, with D maybe TRBD2 (6 bases). This CDR3 is built from 13 residues. CDR1 is LNHNV, CDR2 YYDKDF, per germline (reference sequence). V shed 8 bases and J shed 1 base, with 11 bases lying between them. The CDR3 DNA follows: TGTGCCACCTCCGGGAGCTTCCAAGAGACCCAGTACTTC. Protein sequence: CATSGSFQETQYF.

J is TRBJ2-7 and V is TRBV5-1; a possible D gene is TRBD1 (5 bases). CDR1 is SGHRS and CDR2 is YFSETQ in the germline V gene. This CDR3 has 15 residues. The V gene lost 4 bases and the J gene lost 6 bases, with 20 bases spanning the gap. The CDR3 region has the DNA TGCGCCAGCAGCGCCTTCCAGGCAGGGAAGGCCGAGCAGTACTTC. As protein: CASSAFQAGKAEQYF.

The chain has TRBV4-1 and TRBJ1-4; TRBD1 matches 10 bases. Per germline, CDR1 MGHRA and CDR2 YSYEKL. With 2 bases clipped from V and 4 bases from J, the junction kept 4 bases outside the gene matches. This CDR3 spans 16 amino acids. The CDR3 reads CASSQPDRGNNEKLFF. The DNA of the CDR3 is TGCGCCAGCAGCCAACCGGACAGGGGGAATAATGAAAAACTGTTTTTT.

The V call is TRBV30, the J call TRBJ1-4; 8 bases match TRBD1. Germline-derived CDR1 and CDR2 are GTSNPN and SVGIG (reference sequence). The V segment lost 0 bases and the J segment 6 bases; nucleotides outside the gene matches: 9. The CDR3 loop spans 16 amino acids. CDR3 nucleotide sequence: TGTGCCTGGAGTGTCATCCCCGGGACAGGTGATGAAAAACTGTTTTTT. It specifies CAWSVIPGTGDEKLFF.

The genes are TRBV13 and TRBJ2-6; D is uncertain. Per the germline V gene, CDR1 is PRHDT and CDR2 is FYEKMQ (reference sequence). CDR3 length: 16 residues. V was pared by 7 bases and J by 0 bases, with 13 bases between. This chain's CDR3 is CASIRQRVSGANVLTF. In DNA, the CDR3 is TGTGCCAGCATAAGACAACGAGTCTCTGGGGCCAACGTCCTGACTTTC.

V is TRBV27 and J is TRBJ2-7, with a possible D match to TRBD1 (5 bases). The CDR3 runs to 17 residues. The germline gives CDR1 MNHEY, CDR2 SMNVEV (reference sequence). Trimming shortened V by 7 bases and J by 4 bases, and 26 bases separated the two germline ends. CDR3 loop: CASTPGDGAGPYYEQYF. The CDR3 bases are TGTGCCAGCACCCCGGGTGATGGGGCTGGTCCTTATTACGAGCAGTACTTC.

This clone has more than one count but fewer than ten. The J gene is TRBJ1-5, the V gene TRBV30, with D unclear. The CDR3 has 14 residues. Trimming stripped 2 bases from V and 4 bases from J, with 12 bases between. Germline loops: CDR1 GTSNPN, CDR2 SVGIG (reference sequence). The CDR3, as DNA: TGTGCCTGGAGTACTAACTCGGCAAATCAGCCCCAGCATTTT. This sequence encodes CAWSTNSANQPQHF.

This clone was seen only a few times. The chain is built from TRBV7-9 and TRBJ2-7; TRBD2 aligns across 7 bases. Looked up from germline, CDR1 is SEHNR and CDR2 is FQNEAQ (reference sequence). This CDR3 contains 13 residues. V lost 4 bases and J lost 5; bases outside the gene matches: 5. This CDR3 reads CASSWGGSDEQYF. CDR3 sequence (DNA): TGTGCCAGCAGCTGGGGGGGATCCGACGAGCAGTACTTC.

The rearrangement uses TRBV9 and TRBJ2-1; TRBD1 agrees at 9 bases. V shed 3 bases, J shed 4 bases, and the junction held 2 bases outside the gene matches. Germline V gene lookup returns CDR1 SGDLS and CDR2 YYNGEE. The CDR3 totals 14 residues. The CDR3 here is CASSAGTGYNEQFF. CDR3 bases: TGTGCCAGCAGCGCTGGGACAGGGTACAATGAGCAGTTCTTC.

V usage is TRBV11-2 and J usage is TRBJ1-4; no definite D call. The ends were cut back, 1 base at V and 8 bases at J, with 14 bases in the middle. This CDR3 has 15 residues. Germline V gives CDR1 SGHAT, CDR2 FQNNGV. CDR3 bases: TGTGCCAGCAGCTTAGGGTCGACGTACGGGGAAAAACTGTTTTTT. Translation gives CASSLGSTYGEKLFF. Full variable domain (missing parts from reference TRBV11-2 and TRBJ1-4): EAGVAQSPRYKIIEKRQSVAFWCNPISGHATLYWYQQILGQGPKLLIQFQNNGVVDDSQLPKDRFSAERLKGVDSTLKIQPAKLEDSAVYLCASSLGSTYGEKLFFGSGTQLSVL.

This clone was observed a few times. The J gene is TRBJ2-7, the V gene TRBV27; 10 bases fit TRBD1. The CDR3 loop spans 15 amino acids. The V gene's germline CDR1 is MNHEY and CDR2 SMNVEV (reference sequence). V trimming: 5 bases; J trimming: 5 bases; junction bases outside the gene matches: 9. Here the CDR3 DNA reads TGTGCCAGCAGTCGTCCCGGGACAGGGGACCACGAGCAGTACTTC. Encoded protein: CASSRPGTGDHEQYF.

This sequence joins TRBV5-4 and TRBJ2-2, with 10 bases lining up with TRBD2. With 2 bases clipped from V and 6 bases from J, the junction kept 4 bases outside the gene matches. Germline loops: CDR1 SGHNT, CDR2 YYREEE (reference sequence). The CDR3 sequence is 15 residues long. CDR3: CASSLPSGSPGELFF. The CDR3 DNA sequence: TGTGCCAGCAGCTTACCTAGCGGGAGTCCCGGGGAGCTGTTTTTT. The whole variable domain, filled in from reference TRBV5-4 and TRBJ2-2, reads ETGVTQSPTHLIKTRGQQVTLRCSSQSGHNTVSWYQQALGQGPQFIFQYYREEENGRGNFPPRFSGLQFPNYSSELNVNALELDDSALYLCASSLPSGSPGELFFGEGSRLTVL.

The rearrangement links TRBV27 to TRBJ1-1; 7 bases map to TRBD1. Germline V gives CDR1 MNHEY, CDR2 SMNVEV (reference sequence). The V and J ends lost 5 bases and 4 bases, in that order; junction bases with no gene match: 4. The CDR3 contains 13 residues. The CDR3 sequence is CASSPSGGTEAFF. CDR3 DNA sequence: TGTGCCAGCAGTCCCTCAGGGGGCACTGAAGCTTTCTTT.

V is TRBV30 and J is TRBJ2-7, with D possibly being TRBD1 (6 bases). The CDR3 consists of 13 residues. CDR1 and CDR2 from the germline V gene are GTSNPN and SVGIG (reference sequence). Trimming removed 2 bases at V and 3 bases at J, with 11 bases between. The CDR3 region has the DNA TGTGCCTGGAGTTCATACAGGGTCTACGAGCAGTACTTC. Protein sequence: CAWSSYRVYEQYF.

The CDR3, as DNA: TGTGCCAGCAGTTCACCCCGGACTGACTCCGAGCAGTACTTC. Translating it yields CASSSPRTDSEQYF. The chain carries TRBV6-5 and TRBJ2-7, with D tentatively TRBD2 (5 bases). From germline, CDR1 is MNHEY and CDR2 SVGAGI. The germline V and J ends were trimmed by 4 bases and 6 bases, with 16 bases remaining between them. The CDR3 totals 14 residues.

The chain links TRBV5-1 to TRBJ2-7; 8 positions agree with TRBD2. CDR3 length: 14 amino acids. Germline V CDR1 and CDR2: SGHRS, YFSETQ. V trimming: 4 bases; J trimming: 3 bases; junction bases outside the gene matches: 6. CDR3 in amino acids: CASSPGGTFYEQYF. CDR3 bases: TGCGCCAGCAGCCCGGGAGGGACATTCTACGAGCAGTACTTC.

In its sample, this clone was seen once. The chain carries TRBV19 and TRBJ1-6; D is possibly TRBD1 (5 bases). This CDR3 is built from 15 residues. The V and J ends lost 6 bases and 10 bases respectively, with 19 bases between them. Germline CDR1 LNHDA, CDR2 SQIVND (reference sequence). The CDR3 bases are TGTGCCAGTAGGCTTCTCGCAGGGAAAGGGTCACCCCTCCACTTT. Its protein product is CASRLLAGKGSPLHF.